These 7 T cell receptor beta chains share one sample of origin, sequenced in a study of cytomegalovirus exposure and HLA in healthy donors. PCR primers comprised 60 Vbeta and 13 Jbeta primers. Only in-frame clones appear in the TCRdb table, and some are missing; sequencing was by immunoSEQ multiplex PCR. This table has about 160,000 clones, around 78% appearing once. Specimen: PBMCs. The source is a woman in her thirties or forties in good health and CMV-seronegative.

The rearrangement uses TRBV7-9 and TRBJ1-1, with D uncertain. CDR1 SEHNR and CDR2 FQNEAQ come from the germline V gene (reference sequence). CDR3 length equals 17 residues. Trimming cost V 5 bases and J 1 base, with 20 bases left between them. CDR3 sequence: CASSQPQSGARNTEAFF. CDR3 in DNA: TGTGCCAGCAGCCAACCACAATCAGGCGCCAGGAACACTGAAGCTTTCTTT.

This chain uses TRBV28 with TRBJ1-2; a possible D gene is TRBD1 (5 bases). V was clipped by 8 bases and J by 2 bases, with 18 bases between them. The CDR3 sequence is 15 residues long. Germline assignment: CDR1 MDHEN and CDR2 SYDVKM. The CDR3 is CASANLDKKNYGYTF. Here the CDR3 DNA reads TGTGCCAGCGCCAACTTGGACAAGAAAAACTATGGCTACACCTTC.

The rearrangement uses TRBV18 and TRBJ1-5; 10 nucleotides match TRBD1. Per the germline V gene, CDR1 is KGHSH and CDR2 is LQKENI. The CDR3 loop spans 15 amino acids. The V segment lost 5 bases and the J segment 5 bases; nucleotides outside the gene matches: 6. The CDR3 coding sequence is TGTGCCAGCTCAACTGGACAGGGGGGTTATCAGCCCCAGCATTTT. Its protein product is CASSTGQGGYQPQHF.

The J gene is TRBJ2-2, the V gene TRBV28; perhaps TRBD2 as D (6 bases). Germline CDR1 and CDR2: MDHEN and SYDVKM. The germline V and J ends were trimmed by 3 bases and 1 base, with 9 bases remaining between them. This CDR3 comprises 15 residues. The CDR3 region has the DNA TGTGCCAGCAGTTTGGGGGGTTGGAACACCGGGGAGCTGTTTTTT. This codes for CASSLGGWNTGELFF. Supplemented by reference TRBV28 and TRBJ2-2, the full variable domain reads DVKVTQSSRYLVKRTGEKVFLECVQDMDHENMFWYRQDPGLGLRLIYFSYDVKMKEKGDIPEGYSVSREKKERFSLILESASTNQTSMYLCASSLGGWNTGELFFGEGSRLTVL.

The CDR3 region is CASSRTGGSPLHF. CDR3 sequence (DNA): TGTGCCAGTAGCCGGACAGGGGGTAGTCCCCTCCACTTT. This chain uses TRBV19 with TRBJ1-6, with 10 bases matching TRBD1. J was trimmed by 13 bases and V by 6 bases; bases with no gene match: 6. The CDR3 is 13 amino acids. Germline CDR1 reads LNHDA; CDR2 reads SQIVND (reference sequence).

The genes are TRBV19 and TRBJ1-1; D is unclear. Trimming shortened V by 3 bases and J by 3 bases, and 14 bases separated the two germline ends. Germline-derived CDR1 and CDR2 are LNHDA and SQIVND (reference sequence). This CDR3 spans 15 amino acids. CDR3 coding DNA: TGTGCCAGTAGTATTGGAGGATCCCCCTACACTGAAGCTTTCTTT. Residues: CASSIGGSPYTEAFF.

This clone has more than one count but fewer than ten. The chain is built from TRBV5-6 and TRBJ2-7, with 9 bases identical to TRBD1. V lost 4 bases and J lost 3; bases outside the gene matches: 8. This CDR3 is 15 amino acids long. Germline V gene sequence: CDR1 SGHDT, CDR2 YYEEEE. The CDR3 DNA sequence: TGTGCCAGCAGCGGAATGGGGACAGGGCGCTACGAGCAGTACTTC. Its protein is CASSGMGTGRYEQYF. Full variable domain (rest looked up from reference TRBV5-6 and TRBJ2-7): DAGVTQSPTHLIKTRGQQVTLRCSPKSGHDTVSWYQQALGQGPQFIFQYYEEEERQRGNFPDRFSGHQFPNYSSELNVNALLLGDSALYLCASSGMGTGRYEQYFGPGTRLTVT.